This TCR beta chain was sequenced for a study of cytomegalovirus exposure and HLA in healthy donors. It was with 60 Vbeta and 13 Jbeta primers that the PCR ran. TCRdb's table, derived via immunoSEQ multiplex PCR, lists solely in-frame clones and lacks some. Here the sample spans about 190,000 clones, 75% to 85% being singletons. The CDR3 covers 19 residues. V was clipped by 2 bases and J by 3 bases, with 23 bases between them. Germline assignment: CDR1 SNHLY and CDR2 FYNNEI. Despite likely unrecorded immune exposures, the donors were nominally healthy at the time of sampling. The sequencing input was PBMCs. The TCR originated in a boy aged 5-17 years in good health and CMV-seronegative. The chain combines TRBV2 with TRBJ2-4; a possible D gene is TRBD2 (5 bases). CDR3 DNA sequence: TGTGCCAGCAGTGAATTGGGGAGTTTCTACATGTTGGACAAAAACATTCAGTACTTC. Protein product: CASSELGSFYMLDKNIQYF. The complete variable domain, with remaining parts taken from reference TRBV2 and TRBJ2-4, reads EPEVTQTPSHQVTQMGQEVILRCVPISNHLYFYWYRQILGQKVEFLVSFYNNEISEKSEIFDDQFSVERPDGSNFTLKIRSTKLEDSAMYFCASSELGSFYMLDKNIQYFGAGTRLSVL.